The 26 T cell receptor beta chains given below trace back to one sample, sequenced in a study of regulatory T cells in long-lasting Graves disease. Arm-PCR of CDR3 regions with iRepertoire HTBI primers generated TCR beta libraries. TCRdb reanalysed the multiplex PCR reads using MiXCR and keeps one entry per CDR3 protein. The table records over 300,000 distinct CDR3 sequences, around a sixth of them present only once. The time point: newly diagnosed GD, antithyroid drugs for less than 3 months. PBMC RNA served as the TCR library source. The material sequenced was peripheral blood mononuclear cells (PBMCs), taken at new diagnosis, from a patient treated with antithyroid drugs. The receptors shown here come from a female donor with Graves disease.

This chain connects TRBV29-1 to TRBJ1-1, with no clear D. V was cut by 5 bases and J by 0 bases, with 19 bases left in between. From germline, CDR1 is SQVTM and CDR2 ANQGSEA. The CDR3 is 16 residues long. This CDR3 is CSVRMVIPIMNTEAFF. The CDR3 region has the DNA TGCAGCGTTCGCATGGTGATACCTATTATGAACACTGAAGCTTTCTTT.

There are many counts of this clonotype. The chain couples TRBV14 to TRBJ2-1, with a tentative D call TRBD2 (6 bases). Germline V gives CDR1 SGHDN, CDR2 FVKESK. V lost 1 base and J 2 bases, leaving 21 bases between the germline ends. The CDR3 covers 19 residues. The CDR3 region is CASSQVVGGRPGAYNEQFF. CDR3 DNA sequence: TGTGCCAGCAGCCAAGTGGTAGGTGGGAGGCCCGGCGCCTACAATGAGCAGTTCTTC.

This clonotype was picked up many times. V usage is TRBV5-1 and J usage is TRBJ2-2; D unclear. This CDR3 comprises 13 residues. The V end was cut by 2 bases, the J end by 5 bases, with 7 bases between. Germline CDR1 and CDR2: SGHRS and YFSETQ. The CDR3 protein is CASSFFETGELFF. The CDR3 DNA reads TGCGCCAGCAGCTTCTTCGAGACCGGGGAGCTGTTTTTT.

This clonotype was detected only a few times. This chain joins TRBV10-3 and TRBJ1-2, with a tentative D call TRBD1 (5 bases). V shed 0 bases and J shed 8 bases, with 10 bases lying between them. This CDR3 region has 13 residues. Germline CDR1 ENHRY, CDR2 SYGVKD. CDR3 protein: CAISESNGGGYTF. For the CDR3, the DNA is TGTGCCATCAGTGAGTCGAATGGGGGGGGCTACACCTTC.

Many counts were recorded for this clonotype. The chain uses TRBV7-2 and TRBJ1-2; TRBD1 agrees at 9 bases. Germline V gene sequence: CDR1 SGHTA, CDR2 FQGNSA. This CDR3 comprises 14 residues. V was clipped by 3 bases and J by 3 bases; unmatched bases: 2. The CDR3 DNA is TGTGCCAGCAGCTTGGACAGGGGATACTATGGCTACACCTTC. Translating gives CASSLDRGYYGYTF. The full variable domain, in which reference TRBV7-2 and TRBJ1-2 provide the parts outside the CDR3, is GAGVSQSPSNKVTEKGKDVELRCDPISGHTALYWYRQSLGQGLEFLIYFQGNSAPDKSGLPSDRFSAERTGGSVSTLTIQRTQQEDSAVYLCASSLDRGYYGYTFGSGTRLTVV.

V is TRBV20-1 and J is TRBJ2-5; D is perhaps TRBD2 (6 bases). Trimming took 0 bases from V and 3 from J, leaving 23 bases between them. This CDR3 has 18 amino acids. Per the germline V gene, CDR1 is DFQATT and CDR2 is SNEGSKA (reference sequence). CDR3 nucleotide sequence: TGCAGTGCTAGAGATGGGGGAGGCAGGAGAGGATGGGAAGAGACCCAGTACTTC. Protein product: CSARDGGGRRGWEETQYF.

The sample holds a few counts of this clonotype. The chain links TRBV6-1 to TRBJ1-1; 7 bases map to TRBD1. The length of the CDR3 is 15 residues. V was clipped by 7 bases and J by 0 bases; unmatched bases: 8. CDR1 and CDR2 from the germline V gene are MNHNS and SASEGT. The CDR3 protein is CASTDPGQVNTEAFF. The CDR3 coding sequence is TGTGCCAGCACTGACCCCGGACAGGTGAACACTGAAGCTTTCTTT.

This clonotype was seen ten or more times. The chain recombines TRBV6-2 or TRBV6-3 with TRBJ1-1; TRBD1 agrees at 7 bases. V was clipped by 2 bases and J by 1 base; unmatched bases: 4. This CDR3 has 15 amino acids. Germline V gene data show CDR1 as MNHEY and CDR2 as SVGEGT. In nucleotides, the CDR3 is TGTGCCAGCAGTTACGGGACAGAGGGGAACACTGAAGCTTTCTTT. It specifies CASSYGTEGNTEAFF.

This clonotype showed up many times. The chain links TRBV20-1 to TRBJ2-3, with 8 bases aligning to TRBD2. From germline, CDR1 is DFQATT and CDR2 SNEGSKA (reference sequence). The CDR3 runs 13 residues. The junction had 5 bases not matched to a gene; V was cut back by 4 bases and J by 5 bases. The CDR3 region is CSATATSGDTQYF. In DNA form, the CDR3 reads TGCAGTGCTACCGCTACTAGCGGAGATACGCAGTATTTT.

For this clonotype: A much larger clone differs by one base, so this may be a read error. The J gene is TRBJ2-7, the V gene TRBV5-4, with 12 bases aligning to TRBD2. Per germline, CDR1 SGHNT and CDR2 YYREEE (reference sequence). Unmatched junction bases numbered 15, after V lost 7 bases and J lost 7 bases. The CDR3 loop spans 16 amino acids. CDR3 in amino acids: CASSSGGLAGRNEQYF. The CDR3 DNA follows: TGTGCCAGCTCATCAGGGGGACTAGCGGGTCGCAATGAGCAGTACTTC.

This clonotype was recorded many times. V usage is TRBV27 and J usage is TRBJ2-7, with a possible D match to TRBD2 (5 bases). Looked up from germline, CDR1 is MNHEY and CDR2 is SMNVEV (reference sequence). CDR3 length: 13 residues. V lost 5 bases, J lost 2 bases, and 10 bases lay in between. The CDR3 protein is CASSADSPYEQYF. As DNA, the CDR3 is TGTGCCAGCAGTGCGGACTCGCCCTACGAGCAGTACTTC.

This clonotype turned up a few times. This chain links TRBV28 with TRBJ2-2; possibly TRBD1 for D (6 bases). Germline V CDR1 and CDR2: MDHEN, SYDVKM. The V and J ends lost 7 bases and 7 bases respectively, with 16 bases between them. CDR3 length: 14 amino acids. Here the CDR3 reads CASTGTHMNGELFF. The CDR3, as DNA: TGTGCCAGCACCGGGACACATATGAACGGGGAGCTGTTTTTT.

This clonotype was seen a handful of times. A read error may be the cause here, since a much bigger clone is one base away. The chain employs TRBV7-3 and TRBJ2-7; 8 bases agree with TRBD1. CDR3 length equals 15 residues. CDR1 is SGHTA, CDR2 FQGTGA, per germline. Trimming removed 6 bases from V and 4 bases from J; junction bases left unmatched: 11. The DNA of the CDR3 is TGTGCCAGCAGTGAGAGGACAGGGCGGAAGTACGAGCAGTACTTC. The encoded protein is CASSERTGRKYEQYF.

In its sample, this clonotype was seen once. The chain recombines TRBV28 with TRBJ1-4; D not resolved. The CDR3 has 14 amino acids. V was trimmed by 6 bases and J by 5 bases, leaving 13 bases between them. CDR1 and CDR2 (germline): MDHEN, SYDVKM. CDR3 bases: TGTGCCAGCAGGGCCGGCGAGGTGAATGAAAAACTGTTTTTT. Translation gives CASRAGEVNEKLFF.

This clonotype has a handful of counts. The chain uses TRBV19 and TRBJ2-2; D is unclear. V lost 5 bases and J lost 4, with 11 bases in between. Germline values: CDR1 LNHDA, CDR2 SQIVND (reference sequence). This CDR3 has 14 amino acids. CDR3 sequence: CASSRKDLTGELFF. The CDR3 bases are TGTGCCAGTAGTCGTAAGGACCTCACCGGGGAGCTGTTTTTT.

This clonotype was counted many times. The chain recombines TRBV2 with TRBJ2-3; D unclear. CDR3 length: 14 amino acids. Germline CDR1 is SNHLY and CDR2 is FYNNEI. V was pared by 4 bases and J by 10 bases, with 18 bases between. The CDR3, as DNA: TGTGCCAGCAGTGGACCCGACGGACGCGGTGCGCAGTATTTT. Translating gives CASSGPDGRGAQYF.

This clonotype was detected a few times. It may be a read error: a sequence one base away is much more abundant. The V call is TRBV6-1, the J call TRBJ2-1, with D possibly being TRBD2 (6 bases). Germline V gene data show CDR1 as MNHNS and CDR2 as SASEGT. The germline V and J ends were trimmed by 4 bases and 10 bases, with 17 bases remaining between them. CDR3 length: 14 amino acids. CDR3 bases: TGTGCCAGCAGTGGACTAGTCTCGGGCTACGAGCAGTTCTTC. It encodes CASSGLVSGYEQFF.

This clonotype was observed a few times. The CDR3 DNA reads TGTGCCAGCAGCGCAGGGGGTTGGGGCAATCAGCCCCAGCATTTT. Amino acids: CASSAGGWGNQPQHF. The chain joins TRBV9 to TRBJ1-5; TRBD1 matches at 7 bases. Germline CDR1 SGDLS, CDR2 YYNGEE. J was trimmed by 2 bases and V by 3 bases; bases with no gene match: 5. The CDR3 has 15 amino acids.

This clonotype occurred many times. The chain uses TRBV5-6 and TRBJ1-5; 9 bases are shared with TRBD1. Looked up from germline, CDR1 is SGHDT and CDR2 is YYEEEE. CDR3 size: 16 residues. Trimming removed 4 bases from V and 7 bases from J; junction bases left unmatched: 12. The CDR3 DNA follows: TGTGCCAGCAGCGCCTATACAGGGGGCGCCGGCCAGCCCCAGCATTTT. This gives the protein CASSAYTGGAGQPQHF.

In this sample, this clonotype turned up many times. The CDR3 loop is CSAAPPLSSYNEQFF. The CDR3 DNA reads as TGCAGTGCTGCCCCGCCCCTGAGCTCCTACAATGAGCAGTTCTTC. This chain links TRBV20-1 with TRBJ2-1; D remains ambiguous. There are 15 residues in the CDR3. From germline, CDR1 is DFQATT and CDR2 SNEGSKA (reference sequence). V was pared by 5 bases and J by 0 bases, with 14 bases between.

This clonotype has ten or more counts. The chain uses TRBV2 and TRBJ2-6; D remains ambiguous. Looked up from germline, CDR1 is SNHLY and CDR2 is FYNNEI. V lost 5 bases, J lost 0 bases, and 5 bases lay in between. This CDR3 is 14 amino acids long. For the CDR3, the DNA is TGTGCCAGCAGTTTTGACTCTGGGGCCAACGTCCTGACTTTC. It translates to CASSFDSGANVLTF.

This clonotype was detected a few times. Being one base from a much bigger clone, this may be a read error. This chain uses TRBV10-3 with TRBJ1-1; possibly TRBD1 for D (5 bases). There are 14 residues in the CDR3. Between the trimmed V and J ends, which lost 5 bases and 4 bases, there was a span of 14 bases. Germline CDR1 reads ENHRY; CDR2 reads SYGVKD. The CDR3 spells CAISWGIPVTEAFF. DNA of the CDR3: TGTGCCATCAGTTGGGGCATCCCGGTCACTGAAGCTTTCTTT.

This clonotype has a count of ten or more. The J gene is TRBJ1-6, the V gene TRBV13; D unresolved. Between the trimmed V and J ends, which lost 1 base and 10 bases, there was a span of 8 bases. The germline CDR1 and CDR2 sequences are PRHDT and FYEKMQ (reference sequence). The CDR3 sequence is 13 residues long. The CDR3 spells CASSLAPPSPLHF. The CDR3 DNA reads TGTGCCAGCAGCTTAGCCCCCCCCTCACCCCTCCACTTT.

At least ten counts were recorded for this clonotype. The CDR3 DNA is TGTGCCAGCAGTTACAGGGCGGGCAACTATGGCTACACCTTC. It yields the protein CASSYRAGNYGYTF. The chain has TRBV6-9 and TRBJ1-2, with TRBD1 as a possible D gene (5 bases). Per the germline V gene, CDR1 is MNHGY and CDR2 is SVAAGI. Deletions cut 3 bases from V and 2 bases from J, with 10 bases between. This CDR3 comprises 14 residues.

This clonotype was recorded at least ten times. The V call is TRBV2, the J call TRBJ2-1; the match to TRBD2 covers 7 bases. The CDR3 loop spans 15 amino acids. Looked up from germline, CDR1 is SNHLY and CDR2 is FYNNEI. V dropped 6 bases and J dropped 3; count of bases not matched to a gene: 8. CDR3 amino acids: CASSRGASGYNEQFF. In DNA form, the CDR3 reads TGTGCCAGCAGCCGCGGGGCTAGCGGCTACAATGAGCAGTTCTTC.

The J gene is TRBJ2-7, the V gene TRBV20-1, with D unresolved. The CDR3 has 14 amino acids. Trimming cost V 3 bases and J 3 bases, with 15 bases left between them. CDR1 and CDR2 (germline): DFQATT, SNEGSKA (reference sequence). The CDR3 sequence is CSARTKGTLYEQYF. DNA of the CDR3: TGCAGTGCTAGGACCAAGGGCACCCTCTACGAGCAGTACTTC.